This is a list of T cell receptor beta chains from one sample in a study of CD8 T cells in Susac syndrome. A single record per CDR3 protein comes from TCRdb applying MiXCR to the immunoSEQ multiplex PCR reads. This sample has 95,000 to 150,000 distinct CDR3 sequences, with roughly 94% found just once. Sequencing was done on a sample of CD8+ T cells from PBMCs. All receptors come from a human donor with Susac syndrome. The CDR3 runs from the conserved cysteine through the conserved F or W. D genes are given only for firm matches. Rows give clone size only sometimes, using once, few, many, or a class for an expanded clone.

j_call: TRBJ2-1; d_call: TRBD2; clone_size: -; v_call: TRBV29-1; cdr3_nt: TGCAGCGTTGTGGGACTAGCGAACAATGAGCAGTTCTTC; cdr3_aa: CSVVGLANNEQFF
j_call: TRBJ2-7; d_call: -; clone_size: -; v_call: TRBV6-2/TRBV6-3; cdr3_nt: TGTGCCAGCAGTTACGGGATAAGCGAGCAGTACTTC; cdr3_aa: CASSYGISEQYF
j_call: TRBJ1-1; d_call: -; clone_size: -; v_call: TRBV30; cdr3_nt: TGTGCCTGGAACGAGGGTCTGAACACTGAAGCTTTCTTT; cdr3_aa: CAWNEGLNTEAFF
j_call: TRBJ1-4; d_call: -; clone_size: -; v_call: TRBV7-8; cdr3_nt: TGTGCCAGCAGCTTAGGAAGTCAGGGTGGGGAAAAACTGTTTTTT; cdr3_aa: CASSLGSQGGEKLFF
j_call: TRBJ1-2; d_call: TRBD1; clone_size: -; v_call: TRBV29-1; cdr3_nt: TGCAGCGTCGGGACAGGGGGCTATGGCTACACCTTC; cdr3_aa: CSVGTGGYGYTF
j_call: TRBJ2-1; d_call: -; clone_size: -; v_call: TRBV7-9; cdr3_nt: TGTGCCAGCAGCTTAGCTTCGAGGGTACCCTACAATGAGCAGTTCTTC; cdr3_aa: CASSLASRVPYNEQFF
j_call: TRBJ2-7; d_call: -; clone_size: -; v_call: TRBV29-1; cdr3_nt: TGCAGCGTTGAATGGGACGGAGCCTACGAGCAGTACTTC; cdr3_aa: CSVEWDGAYEQYF
j_call: TRBJ1-3; d_call: -; clone_size: -; v_call: TRBV29-1; cdr3_nt: TGCAGCGCCAGCCTTGGAAACACCATATATTTT; cdr3_aa: CSASLGNTIYF
j_call: TRBJ2-3; d_call: -; clone_size: -; v_call: TRBV7-9; cdr3_nt: TGTGCCAGCAGCTTAGGCGGGACATCCACAGATACGCAGTATTTT; cdr3_aa: CASSLGGTSTDTQYF
j_call: TRBJ1-2; d_call: TRBD1; clone_size: -; v_call: TRBV9; cdr3_nt: TGTGCCAGCAGCGTAGATGGGACAGGGGGCGATCTTCGTGGCTACACCTTC; cdr3_aa: CASSVDGTGGDLRGYTF
j_call: TRBJ2-7; d_call: TRBD2; clone_size: -; v_call: TRBV20-1; cdr3_nt: TGCAGTGCTAGGAACCCCAGTCGCGGGGGGAGCTACGAGCAGTACTTC; cdr3_aa: CSARNPSRGGSYEQYF
j_call: TRBJ1-1; d_call: -; clone_size: -; v_call: TRBV4-2; cdr3_nt: TGTGCCAGCAGCCAGGTTGACAGCTACACTGAAGCTTTCTTT; cdr3_aa: CASSQVDSYTEAFF
j_call: TRBJ1-3; d_call: -; clone_size: -; v_call: TRBV9; cdr3_nt: TGTGCCAGCAGCGTAGACCCCTCTGGAAACACCATATATTTT; cdr3_aa: CASSVDPSGNTIYF
j_call: TRBJ1-1; d_call: -; clone_size: -; v_call: TRBV5-1; cdr3_nt: TGCGCCAGCCTCAGGGGACTAGGGGACACTGAAGCTTTCTTT; cdr3_aa: CASLRGLGDTEAFF
j_call: TRBJ2-7; d_call: -; clone_size: -; v_call: TRBV5-6; cdr3_nt: TGTGCCAGCAGCAACTATCCTAACCTCTACGAGCAGTACTTC; cdr3_aa: CASSNYPNLYEQYF
j_call: TRBJ2-6; d_call: -; clone_size: -; v_call: TRBV4-1; cdr3_nt: TGCGCCAGCTCCCTCAGGCAAGCGAGGACAGTATCTGGGGCCAACGTCCTGACTTTC; cdr3_aa: CASSLRQARTVSGANVLTF
j_call: TRBJ2-5; d_call: -; clone_size: once; v_call: TRBV6-5; cdr3_nt: TGTGCCAGCAGCCCCGAGGGCACCGAGTCCAAGACCCAGTACTTC; cdr3_aa: CASSPEGTESKTQYF
j_call: TRBJ2-7; d_call: -; clone_size: once; v_call: TRBV7-9; cdr3_nt: TGTGCCAGCAGCTTAGCGCGCGACTACGAGCAGTACTTC; cdr3_aa: CASSLARDYEQYF
j_call: TRBJ1-6; d_call: -; clone_size: -; v_call: TRBV29-1; cdr3_nt: TGCAGCATTGGGACGGGAAATTCACCCCTCCACTTT; cdr3_aa: CSIGTGNSPLHF
j_call: TRBJ1-1; d_call: -; clone_size: -; v_call: TRBV6-2/TRBV6-3; cdr3_nt: TGTGCCAGCAGTTACTTTCACACTGAAGCTTTCTTT; cdr3_aa: CASSYFHTEAFF
j_call: TRBJ1-2; d_call: TRBD1; clone_size: -; v_call: TRBV6-5; cdr3_nt: TGTGCCAGCAGTTACTCCACAGGGGGCTCCTATGGCTACACCTTC; cdr3_aa: CASSYSTGGSYGYTF
j_call: TRBJ1-1; d_call: -; clone_size: -; v_call: TRBV18; cdr3_nt: TGTGCCAGCCCACTCCCCTCGGGCCCGAACACTGAAGCTTTCTTT; cdr3_aa: CASPLPSGPNTEAFF
j_call: TRBJ2-5; d_call: TRBD1; clone_size: -; v_call: TRBV11-2; cdr3_nt: TGTGCCAGCAGCTTAGGGACAGGTCCACAAGAGACCCAGTACTTC; cdr3_aa: CASSLGTGPQETQYF
j_call: TRBJ2-1; d_call: TRBD2; clone_size: -; v_call: TRBV15; cdr3_nt: TGTGCCACCAGCAGCTCAGCGGGGGGGAACAATGAGCAGTTCTTC; cdr3_aa: CATSSSAGGNNEQFF
j_call: TRBJ2-5; d_call: TRBD1; clone_size: -; v_call: TRBV27; cdr3_nt: TGTGCCAGCAGGAAAGGACAGGGGGAGACCCAGTACTTC; cdr3_aa: CASRKGQGETQYF
j_call: TRBJ1-2; d_call: -; clone_size: -; v_call: TRBV6-5; cdr3_nt: TGTGCCAGCAGTTGGATGACAGGCCCATATGGCTACACCTTC; cdr3_aa: CASSWMTGPYGYTF
j_call: TRBJ2-7; d_call: -; clone_size: -; v_call: TRBV4-1; cdr3_nt: TGCGCCAGCAGCCAAAACAGGATGTCCTACGAGCAGTACTTC; cdr3_aa: CASSQNRMSYEQYF
j_call: TRBJ2-3; d_call: -; clone_size: -; v_call: TRBV9; cdr3_nt: TGTGCCAGCAGCTATAACAGGGAGGGGGCCACAGATACGCAGTATTTT; cdr3_aa: CASSYNREGATDTQYF
j_call: TRBJ1-1; d_call: -; clone_size: -; v_call: TRBV29-1; cdr3_nt: TGCAGCGTTGTCAGGGAAGGATACACTGAAGCTTTCTTT; cdr3_aa: CSVVREGYTEAFF
j_call: TRBJ1-5; d_call: -; clone_size: -; v_call: TRBV4-1; cdr3_nt: TGCGCCAGCAGCCAAGACCCGACATTGCTTAATCAGCCCCAGCATTTT; cdr3_aa: CASSQDPTLLNQPQHF
j_call: TRBJ2-7; d_call: -; clone_size: -; v_call: TRBV5-6; cdr3_nt: TGTGCCAGCAGCTTGGGGGTCGTCTCCTACGAGCAGTACTTC; cdr3_aa: CASSLGVVSYEQYF
j_call: TRBJ2-7; d_call: -; clone_size: -; v_call: TRBV29-1; cdr3_nt: TGCAGCGTCTACGGAGGGTCCCAAAACGAGCAGTACTTC; cdr3_aa: CSVYGGSQNEQYF
j_call: TRBJ2-7; d_call: -; clone_size: -; v_call: TRBV12-3/TRBV12-4; cdr3_nt: TGTGCCAGCAGTTTGAGCGACAGGTTCCACGAGCAGTACTTC; cdr3_aa: CASSLSDRFHEQYF
j_call: TRBJ2-7; d_call: TRBD2; clone_size: -; v_call: TRBV4-1; cdr3_nt: TGCGCCAGCAGCCAAGATCCAGCGGGGCTGTACGAGCAGTACTTC; cdr3_aa: CASSQDPAGLYEQYF
j_call: TRBJ2-7; d_call: -; clone_size: -; v_call: TRBV27; cdr3_nt: TGTGCCAGCGGACCTTATGGGGGGGCGCCTTACGAGCAGTACTTC; cdr3_aa: CASGPYGGAPYEQYF
j_call: TRBJ1-1; d_call: -; clone_size: -; v_call: TRBV15; cdr3_nt: TGTGCCACCAGCAGAGATAAAGGGGGGGCTGAAGCTTTCTTT; cdr3_aa: CATSRDKGGAEAFF
j_call: TRBJ2-5; d_call: TRBD2; clone_size: -; v_call: TRBV5-1; cdr3_nt: TGCGCCAGCAGCTTGCCCAGCGGGGAACTCCAAGAGACCCAGTACTTC; cdr3_aa: CASSLPSGELQETQYF
j_call: TRBJ2-7; d_call: TRBD1; clone_size: -; v_call: TRBV7-9; cdr3_nt: TGTGCCAGCAGCTCCAGTGTGACAGGGAGTGCCTACGAGCAGTACTTC; cdr3_aa: CASSSSVTGSAYEQYF
j_call: TRBJ2-1; d_call: -; clone_size: -; v_call: TRBV20-1; cdr3_nt: TGCAGTGCTGTGGACAGCTCCTACAATGAGCAGTTCTTC; cdr3_aa: CSAVDSSYNEQFF
j_call: TRBJ2-3; d_call: -; clone_size: -; v_call: TRBV15; cdr3_nt: TGTGCCACCAGCAGAGGCCCATCAGATACGCAGTATTTT; cdr3_aa: CATSRGPSDTQYF
j_call: TRBJ2-5; d_call: -; clone_size: -; v_call: TRBV3-1; cdr3_nt: TGTGCCAGCAGCCAAGTAGGCAACCAAGAGACCCAGTACTTC; cdr3_aa: CASSQVGNQETQYF
j_call: TRBJ2-7; d_call: -; clone_size: -; v_call: TRBV5-6; cdr3_nt: TGTGCCAGCAGTTCGGGAGACTACGAGCAGTACTTC; cdr3_aa: CASSSGDYEQYF
j_call: TRBJ2-7; d_call: -; clone_size: -; v_call: TRBV4-1; cdr3_nt: TGCGCCAGCAGCCGGGGGGGGGCGGAGGAGCAGTACTTC; cdr3_aa: CASSRGGAEEQYF
j_call: TRBJ2-5; d_call: -; clone_size: -; v_call: TRBV20-1; cdr3_nt: TGCAGTGCCAGCGGGACAAATGAAGAGACCCAGTACTTC; cdr3_aa: CSASGTNEETQYF
j_call: TRBJ2-7; d_call: TRBD2; clone_size: -; v_call: TRBV20-1; cdr3_nt: TGCAGTGCCCGCGGGACTAGCGGGGGGAAGAGCGAGCAGTACTTC; cdr3_aa: CSARGTSGGKSEQYF
j_call: TRBJ2-7; d_call: -; clone_size: -; v_call: TRBV19; cdr3_nt: TGTGCCAGCAAGGGAGCCTACGAGCAGTACTTC; cdr3_aa: CASKGAYEQYF
j_call: TRBJ2-3; d_call: TRBD1; clone_size: -; v_call: TRBV5-6; cdr3_nt: TGTGCCAGCAGCTCTTTAGCCGGGACAGGGGCGACAGATACGCAGTATTTT; cdr3_aa: CASSSLAGTGATDTQYF
j_call: TRBJ2-1; d_call: -; clone_size: -; v_call: TRBV7-2; cdr3_nt: TGTGCCAGTAAACTTCGGGCCGCGAATGAGCAGTTCTTC; cdr3_aa: CASKLRAANEQFF